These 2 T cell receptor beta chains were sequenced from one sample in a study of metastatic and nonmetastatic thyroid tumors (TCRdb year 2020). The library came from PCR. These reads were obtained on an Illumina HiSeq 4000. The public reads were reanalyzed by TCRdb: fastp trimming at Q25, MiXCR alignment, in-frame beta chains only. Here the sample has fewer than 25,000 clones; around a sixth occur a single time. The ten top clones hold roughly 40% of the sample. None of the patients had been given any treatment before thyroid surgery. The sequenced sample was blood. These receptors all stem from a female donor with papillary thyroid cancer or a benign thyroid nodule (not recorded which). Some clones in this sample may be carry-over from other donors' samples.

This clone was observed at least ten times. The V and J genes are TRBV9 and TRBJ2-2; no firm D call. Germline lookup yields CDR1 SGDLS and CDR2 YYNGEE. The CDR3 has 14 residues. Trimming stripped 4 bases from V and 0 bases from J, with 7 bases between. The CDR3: CASSLYPNTGELFF. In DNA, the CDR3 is TGTGCCAGCAGCCTCTATCCGAACACCGGGGAGCTGTTTTTT.

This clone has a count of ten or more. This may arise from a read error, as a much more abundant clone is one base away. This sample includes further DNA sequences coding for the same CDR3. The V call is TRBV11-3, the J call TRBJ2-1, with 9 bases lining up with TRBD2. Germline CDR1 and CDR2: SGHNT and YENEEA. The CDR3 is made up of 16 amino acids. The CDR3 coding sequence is TGTGCTAGCAGCCAGAGCAGGGGCGGGAGGGAGCGTGAGCAGTTCTTC. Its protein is CASSQSRGGREREQFF. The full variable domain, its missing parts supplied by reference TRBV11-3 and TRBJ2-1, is EAGVVQSPRYKIIEKKQPVAFWCNPISGHNTLYWYLQNLGQGPELLIRYENEEAVDDSQLPKDRFSAERLKGVDSTLKIQPAELGDSAVYLCASSQSRGGREREQFFGPGTRLTVL.